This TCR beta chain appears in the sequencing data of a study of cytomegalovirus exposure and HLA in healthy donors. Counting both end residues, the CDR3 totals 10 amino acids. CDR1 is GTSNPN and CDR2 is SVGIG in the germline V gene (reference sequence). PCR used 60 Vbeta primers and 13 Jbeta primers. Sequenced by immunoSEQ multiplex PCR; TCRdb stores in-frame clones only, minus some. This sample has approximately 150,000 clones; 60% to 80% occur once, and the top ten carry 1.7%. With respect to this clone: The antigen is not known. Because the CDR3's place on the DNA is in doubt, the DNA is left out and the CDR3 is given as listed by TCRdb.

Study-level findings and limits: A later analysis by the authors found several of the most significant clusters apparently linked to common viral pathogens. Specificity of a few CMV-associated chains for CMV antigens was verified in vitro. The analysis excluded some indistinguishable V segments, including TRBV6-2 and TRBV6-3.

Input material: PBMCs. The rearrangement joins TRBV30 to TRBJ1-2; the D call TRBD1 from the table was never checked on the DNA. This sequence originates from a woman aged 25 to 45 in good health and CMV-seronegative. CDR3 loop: CAWGTGTGDF.